This T cell receptor (beta chain) appears in the sequencing data of a study of human T cells and chemical hapten exposure. Sample time point: patch test 1, 2 weeks after DPC sensitization. The treatment: therapeutic diphenylcyclopropenone sensitization with weekly scalp DPC. Within the library, unique molecular identifiers were attached to each individual cDNA molecule. TCRdb reprocessed the RACE reads via MiXCR and lists one record per CDR3 protein. Of around 300,000 distinct CDR3 sequences listed, around 7% were seen once; the top ten hold about 8%. Sequenced here: whole blood, sampled in connection with sensitization to the hapten diphenylcyclopropenone (DPC). The origin of this receptor is a woman aged 18-35 years with alopecia areata. Some clones in this sample may be carry-over from other donors' samples.

The CDR3 DNA reads TGTGCCAGCAGTCCAAGACGAAACAATTCACCCCTCCACTTT. This encodes CASSPRRNNSPLHF. The genes are TRBV12-3 or TRBV12-4 and TRBJ1-6; D gene uncertain. Trimming shortened V by 5 bases and J by 7 bases, and 12 bases separated the two germline ends. The CDR3 totals 14 residues.